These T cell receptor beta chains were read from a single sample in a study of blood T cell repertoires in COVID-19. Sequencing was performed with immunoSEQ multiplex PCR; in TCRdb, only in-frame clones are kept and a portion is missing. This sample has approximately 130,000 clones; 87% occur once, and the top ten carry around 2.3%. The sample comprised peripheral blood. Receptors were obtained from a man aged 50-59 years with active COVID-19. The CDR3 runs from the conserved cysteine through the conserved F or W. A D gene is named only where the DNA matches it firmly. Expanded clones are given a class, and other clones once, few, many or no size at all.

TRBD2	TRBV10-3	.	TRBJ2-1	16	CAISSSTSGGHNEQFF	TGTGCCATCAGCTCCTCTACTAGCGGGGGACACAATGAGCAGTTCTTC
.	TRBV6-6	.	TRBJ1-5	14	CASSFRQGHQPQHF	TGTGCCAGCAGTTTTCGGCAGGGCCATCAGCCCCAGCATTTT
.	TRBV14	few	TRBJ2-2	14	CASSPLAKGGELFF	TGTGCCAGCAGCCCCCTAGCGAAAGGCGGGGAGCTGTTTTTT
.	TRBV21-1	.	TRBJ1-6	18	CASSRGGDRGPYNSPLHF	TGTGCCAGCAGCCGGGGGGGGGACAGAGGTCCCTATAATTCACCCCTCCACTTT
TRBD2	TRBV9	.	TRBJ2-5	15	CASSVSGGVQETQYF	TGTGCCAGCAGCGTAAGCGGGGGGGTCCAAGAGACCCAGTACTTC
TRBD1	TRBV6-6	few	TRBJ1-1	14	CASSWDRGGTEAFF	TGTGCCAGCAGTTGGGACAGGGGAGGCACTGAAGCTTTCTTT
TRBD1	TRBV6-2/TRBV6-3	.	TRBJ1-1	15	CASSSHRGRNTEAFF	TGTGCCAGCAGTTCCCACAGGGGGCGGAACACTGAAGCTTTCTTT
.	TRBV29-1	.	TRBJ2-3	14	CSVIGQGLTDTQYF	TGCAGCGTAATTGGGCAGGGCCTCACAGATACGCAGTATTTT
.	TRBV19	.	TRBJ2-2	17	CASSIVGRDSGAGELFF	TGTGCCAGTAGTATAGTAGGCAGGGACTCTGGGGCCGGGGAGCTGTTTTTT
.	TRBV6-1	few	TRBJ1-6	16	CASSELGAGGESPLHF	TGTGCCAGCAGTGAACTTGGGGCGGGAGGGGAATCACCCCTCCACTTT
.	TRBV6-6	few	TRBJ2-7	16	CASSLRPDSSIYEQYF	TGTGCCAGCAGTCTCCGACCCGACAGTTCGATCTACGAGCAGTACTTC
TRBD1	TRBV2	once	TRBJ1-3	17	CASSEVGQPFSGNTIYF	TGTGCCAGCAGTGAAGTGGGACAGCCTTTCTCTGGAAACACCATATATTTT
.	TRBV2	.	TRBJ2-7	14	CASGAQGIHPRQYF	TGTGCCAGCGGAGCACAGGGAATACACCCCCGACAGTACTTC
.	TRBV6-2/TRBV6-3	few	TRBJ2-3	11	CASSHSDTQYF	TGTGCCAGCAGCCACTCGGATACGCAGTATTTT
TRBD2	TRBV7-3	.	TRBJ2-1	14	CASSSGLAYNEQFF	TGTGCCAGCAGCTCGGGACTAGCCTACAATGAGCAGTTCTTC
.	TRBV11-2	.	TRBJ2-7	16	CASSTRDTLRIYEQYF	TGTGCCAGCAGCACACGGGACACACTGAGAATCTACGAGCAGTACTTC
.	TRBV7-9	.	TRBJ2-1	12	CASSWGQGEQFF	TGTGCCAGCAGCTGGGGCCAAGGGGAGCAGTTCTTC
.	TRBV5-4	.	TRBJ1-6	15	CASSLAQGYNSPLHF	TGTGCCAGCAGCTTGGCCCAGGGCTATAATTCACCCCTCCACTTT
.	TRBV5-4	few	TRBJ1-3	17	CASSLVLSGRSGNTIYF	TGTGCCAGCAGCTTGGTACTTTCAGGGAGGTCTGGAAACACCATATATTTT
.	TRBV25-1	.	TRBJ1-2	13	CASIQSGRYGYTF	TGTGCCAGCATCCAGTCGGGGAGGTATGGCTACACCTTC
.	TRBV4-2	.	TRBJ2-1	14	CASSLETGLNEQFF	TGTGCCAGCAGCCTCGAGACAGGTCTCAATGAGCAGTTCTTC
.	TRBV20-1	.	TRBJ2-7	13	CSASKQQHYEQYF	TGCAGTGCTAGTAAACAGCAACACTACGAGCAGTACTTC
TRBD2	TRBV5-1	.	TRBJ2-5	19	CASSGGIAAGGRYQETQYF	TGCGCCAGCTCTGGAGGGATCGCCGCGGGGGGCAGGTACCAAGAGACCCAGTACTTC
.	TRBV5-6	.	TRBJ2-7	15	CASSLGVAVTYEQYF	TGTGCCAGCAGCTTGGGAGTAGCGGTGACCTACGAGCAGTACTTC
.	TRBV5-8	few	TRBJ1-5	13	CATSSQGSQPQHF	TGTGCCACTTCTAGTCAGGGGTCTCAGCCCCAGCATTTT
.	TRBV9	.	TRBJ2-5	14	CASSVEQGGETQYF	TGTGCCAGCAGCGTAGAACAGGGTGGAGAGACCCAGTACTTC
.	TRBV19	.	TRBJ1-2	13	CASSMDSVYGYTF	TGTGCCAGTAGTATGGACAGTGTTTATGGCTACACCTTC
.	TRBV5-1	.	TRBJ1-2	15	CASSLAGEPNYGYTF	TGCGCCAGCAGCTTGGCAGGGGAACCTAACTATGGCTACACCTTC
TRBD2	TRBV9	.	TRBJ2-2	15	CASRRTSGGGGELFF	TGTGCCAGCAGGAGGACTAGCGGGGGAGGCGGGGAGCTGTTTTTT
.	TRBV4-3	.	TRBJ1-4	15	CASSQVSGPNEKLFF	TGCGCCAGCAGCCAAGTCTCAGGGCCTAATGAAAAACTGTTTTTT
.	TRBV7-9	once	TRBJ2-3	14	CASKEGKSTDTQYF	TGTGCCAGCAAGGAGGGGAAAAGCACAGATACGCAGTATTTT
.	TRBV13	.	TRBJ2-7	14	CASSLAGNSYEQYF	TGTGCCAGCAGCTTAGCGGGGAACTCCTACGAGCAGTACTTC
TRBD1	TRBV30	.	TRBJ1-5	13	CAWSGQGDQPQHF	TGTGCCTGGAGTGGACAGGGGGATCAGCCCCAGCATTTT
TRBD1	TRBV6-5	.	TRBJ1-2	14	CASRGQGLLYGYTF	TGTGCCAGCAGGGGACAGGGCCTTCTCTATGGCTACACCTTC
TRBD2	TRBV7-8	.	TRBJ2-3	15	CASSSPAGGTDTQYF	TGTGCCAGCAGCAGCCCAGCGGGGGGCACAGATACGCAGTATTTT
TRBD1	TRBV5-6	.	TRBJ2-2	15	CASSLDRGETGELFF	TGTGCCAGCAGCCTCGACAGGGGGGAGACCGGGGAGCTGTTTTTT
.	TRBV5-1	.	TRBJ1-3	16	CASSPLSGGLGNTIYF	TGCGCCAGCAGCCCCCTCTCGGGCGGGCTTGGAAACACCATATATTTT